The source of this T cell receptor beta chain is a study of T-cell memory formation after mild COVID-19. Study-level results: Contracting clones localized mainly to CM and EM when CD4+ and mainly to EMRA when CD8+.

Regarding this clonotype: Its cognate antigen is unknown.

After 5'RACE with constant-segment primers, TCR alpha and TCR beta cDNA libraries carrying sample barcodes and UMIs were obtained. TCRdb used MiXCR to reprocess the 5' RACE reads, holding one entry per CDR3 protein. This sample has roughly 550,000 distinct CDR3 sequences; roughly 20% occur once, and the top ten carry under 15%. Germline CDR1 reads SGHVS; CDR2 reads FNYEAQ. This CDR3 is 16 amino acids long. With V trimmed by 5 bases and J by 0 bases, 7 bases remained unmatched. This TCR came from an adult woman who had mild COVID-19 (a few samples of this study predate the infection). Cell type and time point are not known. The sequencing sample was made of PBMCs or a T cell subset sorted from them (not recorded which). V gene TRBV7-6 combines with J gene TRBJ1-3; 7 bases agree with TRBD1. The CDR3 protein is CASSTRQGTSGNTIYF. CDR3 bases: TGTGCCAGCAGCACCCGACAGGGTACCTCTGGAAACACCATATATTTT.